The clone carrying this T cell receptor (beta chain) was picked up one time. What it binds is not known. V dropped 0 bases and J dropped 3 bases, with 11 bases sitting between them. From germline, CDR1 is SGHAT and CDR2 FQNNGV. The CDR3 is made up of 15 amino acids. Cells were frozen in aliquots of around 540,000, and one aliquot per fraction was sequenced. The sample originates from a study of coeliac disease. Study-level points and caveats: Published gliadin-specific TRB sequences appeared in about 50% of the 18 coeliac samples, 1 of 6 controls. Control samples showed higher TRB and TRG clonality than intraepithelial and lamina propria samples in active celiac disease. Most TRB amino acid sequences occurred in only one sample.

Data came from immunoSEQ multiplex PCR; TCRdb stores just in-frame clones and leaves some out. Altogether 4,000 to 6,000 clones are present, roughly two thirds being singletons, with the ten largest covering roughly 12%. This TCR was recovered from a woman in her sixties or seventies with celiac disease. The chain carries TRBV11-2 and TRBJ1-2; unclear D gene. Input material: lamina propria lymphocytes from the gut. For the CDR3, the DNA is TGTGCCAGCAGCTTAGAGCCGGGGAGTCACTATGGCTACACCTTC. It encodes CASSLEPGSHYGYTF.